Below, one T cell receptor beta chain is given with its context. Its specificity is not known. MiXCR, run by TCRdb on the RT-PCR reads, gives a single entry per CDR3 protein. The table shows 500,000 to 750,000 distinct CDR3 sequences, with 14% occurring only once. The CDR3 extends over 14 amino acids. From germline, CDR1 is DFQATT and CDR2 SNEGSKA (reference sequence). V lost 3 bases and J lost 2, with 11 bases in between. These data originate in a study of response to subunit inactivated influenza vaccine. Study-wide results and caveats: Authors proposed each seasonal influenza vaccination draws in few new T cells.

The origin of this receptor is a man aged 45-65 years who received an inactivated influenza vaccine. Source: PBMCs from blood, taken 12 days after vaccination. The gene calls are TRBV20-1 and TRBJ1-5; D is unresolved. The CDR3 protein is CSASPGMRNQPQHF. The CDR3 DNA is TGCAGTGCTAGTCCCGGTATGCGCAATCAGCCCCAGCATTTT.